The 28 T cell receptor beta chains in this list originate from one sample, sequenced in a study of T cells expressing NK-cell markers. For each CDR3 protein, TCRdb gives one entry from its re-call of the 5' RACE reads, without DNA. Its table records some 500,000 distinct CDR3 sequences. Sequencing was done on a sample of blood T cells: a sorted CD56 or NKG2C T cell subset, CD4+ or CD8+ T cells, or bulk PBMC T cells (not recorded which). Every receptor here comes from a woman in her 50s in good health.

CDR3 loop: CSAYWGVETQYF. V and J are TRBV20-1 and TRBJ2-5; TCRdb outputs TRBD1, but without DNA this stays unchecked. CDR1 DFQATT and CDR2 SNEGSKA come from the germline V gene (reference sequence). The CDR3 length is 12 residues.

The chain recombines TRBV9 with TRBJ2-7. Looked up from germline, CDR1 is SGDLS and CDR2 is YYNGEE. The CDR3 contains 13 residues. The CDR3 sequence: CASSVAEAYEQYF.

The V and J genes are TRBV29-1 and TRBJ2-3; TCRdb's D gene call, TRBD2, goes unchecked for lack of DNA. This CDR3 has 14 residues. Germline V gives CDR1 SQVTM, CDR2 ANQGSEA. The CDR3 spells CSVAGGTGTDTQYF.

V gene TRBV5-1 combines with J gene TRBJ2-1; absent DNA, TCRdb's TRBD2 call cannot be checked. CDR1 is SGHRS, CDR2 YFSETQ, per germline. This CDR3 has 14 amino acids. CDR3 amino acids: CASFPGLASNEQFF.

The chain employs TRBV4-1 and TRBJ1-4. CDR1 and CDR2 (germline): MGHRA, YSYEKL. The CDR3 runs 17 residues. CDR3 loop: CASSQLDLVTTNEKLFF.

The rearrangement uses TRBV15 and TRBJ2-3; TCRdb's assignment of TRBD1 cannot be checked, as there is no DNA. CDR1 and CDR2 from the germline V gene are LNHNV and YYDKDF (reference sequence). The length of the CDR3 is 17 residues. CDR3 region: CATSRDRRQGATDTQYF.

The V gene is TRBV20-1, the J gene TRBJ1-4; TCRdb names TRBD1, which stays unverified in the absence of DNA. The CDR3 spans 16 residues. Germline V gene lookup returns CDR1 DFQATT and CDR2 SNEGSKA (reference sequence). CDR3 sequence: CSARVKGGGPNEKLFF.

The V and J genes are TRBV11-2 and TRBJ2-2; TCRdb designates TRBD1, a call that cannot be tested without DNA. The CDR3 is 15 residues long. CDR1 and CDR2 from the germline V gene are SGHAT and FQNNGV. The CDR3: CASKGAKGNTGELFF.

The chain joins TRBV4-1 to TRBJ2-2; the TCRdb call, TRBD1, lacks DNA for checking. Germline V gives CDR1 MGHRA, CDR2 YSYEKL. The CDR3 is made up of 17 amino acids. The CDR3 spells CASSQGKGGKNTGELFF.

J is TRBJ2-2 and V is TRBV7-2; TCRdb proposes TRBD1, but this gene call is untestable without DNA. This CDR3 comprises 14 residues. The germline V gene encodes CDR1 SGHTA and CDR2 FQGNSA. CDR3 loop: CASSYRRGSGELFF.

The rearrangement links TRBV4-2 to TRBJ2-3; without DNA, the TCRdb call of TRBD1 cannot be checked. The CDR3 consists of 15 residues. Germline V CDR1 and CDR2: LGHNA, YNFKEQ. The CDR3: CASSQDWTGRDTQYF.

This rearrangement joins TRBV20-1 to TRBJ2-7; TCRdb returns TRBD1, unconfirmable since there is no DNA. Germline loops: CDR1 DFQATT, CDR2 SNEGSKA (reference sequence). CDR3 length: 15 amino acids. The CDR3: CSAGTRDRTTYEQYF.

The V call is TRBV10-3, the J call TRBJ2-7. Germline V gene lookup returns CDR1 ENHRY and CDR2 SYGVKD. The CDR3 is made up of 13 amino acids. The CDR3 region is CATTDGHSYEQYF.

The gene calls are TRBV7-2 and TRBJ2-1; absent DNA, TCRdb's TRBD2 call cannot be checked. The CDR3 loop spans 16 amino acids. Germline values: CDR1 SGHTA, CDR2 FQGNSA. CDR3: CASNGGGLAGVNEQFF.

V gene TRBV4-1 combines with J gene TRBJ2-2; TCRdb picks TRBD1, but there is no DNA to check that call. The CDR3 runs to 16 residues. Germline CDR1 MGHRA, CDR2 YSYEKL. CDR3 protein: CASSQDRGAVTGELFF.

The rearrangement joins TRBV6-1 to TRBJ2-3. Germline lookup yields CDR1 MNHNS and CDR2 SASEGT. The CDR3 has 16 amino acids. CDR3 protein: CASSGVSSRSTDTQYF.

The V gene is TRBV24-1, the J gene TRBJ2-1; checking the TCRdb D call of TRBD2 is not possible without DNA. Germline lookup yields CDR1 KGHDR and CDR2 SFDVKD. The CDR3 is 15 residues long. The CDR3 here is CATSDPQLGRNEQFF.

The chain carries TRBV5-4 and TRBJ2-3. The CDR3 spans 16 residues. Germline V lookup: CDR1 SGHNT, CDR2 YYREEE (reference sequence). CDR3 residues: CASSGKEVRLTDTQYF.

CDR3 residues: CASASGPFSYF. This rearrangement joins TRBV6-5 to TRBJ2-5; TCRdb's D call, TRBD1, is unchecked because there is no DNA. Germline CDR1 is MNHEY and CDR2 is SVGAGI. This CDR3 has 11 amino acids.

V is TRBV19 and J is TRBJ1-1; TCRdb lists TRBD1, though no DNA is available to test this call. The CDR3 has 15 amino acids. CDR1 is LNHDA, CDR2 SQIVND, per germline (reference sequence). This CDR3 is CASSTGTVRNTEAFF.

This chain connects TRBV7-3 to TRBJ2-5; with no DNA, the TCRdb D assignment of TRBD2 cannot be verified. The CDR3 contains 19 residues. Looked up from germline, CDR1 is SGHTA and CDR2 is FQGTGA. The CDR3: CASRLGGDGFPTLKETQYF.

The chain is built from TRBV3-1 and TRBJ1-1; checking the TCRdb D call of TRBD1 is not possible without DNA. CDR1 is LGHDT, CDR2 YNNKEL, per germline (reference sequence). The length of the CDR3 is 14 residues. Here the CDR3 reads CASSLTYRETEAFF.

V gene TRBV7-9 combines with J gene TRBJ2-1; TCRdb outputs TRBD2, but without DNA this stays unchecked. The length of the CDR3 is 15 residues. The germline V gene has CDR1 SEHNR and CDR2 FQNEAQ (reference sequence). CDR3 region: CASSQSGSSYNEQFF.

This chain links TRBV6-5 with TRBJ2-7; TCRdb's D gene call, TRBD1, goes unchecked for lack of DNA. The CDR3 loop spans 15 amino acids. CDR1 and CDR2 from the germline V gene are MNHEY and SVGAGI. CDR3 amino acids: CASSPTGGKTYEQYF.

This sequence joins TRBV28 and TRBJ2-6; TCRdb calls TRBD2, which cannot be checked without DNA. CDR1 MDHEN and CDR2 SYDVKM come from the germline V gene. The CDR3 totals 20 residues. This CDR3 reads CASSLLAGTASRSGANVLTF.

The rearrangement joins TRBV29-1 to TRBJ1-1; TCRdb designates TRBD1, a call that cannot be tested without DNA. Germline CDR1 is SQVTM and CDR2 is ANQGSEA. The CDR3 contains 13 residues. The CDR3 sequence is CSGDLGTGIGAFF.

The chain couples TRBV18 to TRBJ1-1. This CDR3 is built from 12 residues. CDR1 is KGHSH and CDR2 is LQKENI in the germline V gene. The CDR3 reads CASSPSRAEAFF.

The chain recombines TRBV5-1 with TRBJ2-3. The CDR3 is 12 residues long. Germline CDR1 and CDR2: SGHRS and YFSETQ. CDR3 region: CASGLGADTQYF.